Each of the 10 T cell receptor beta chains below was sequenced from the same sample in a study of T cells in Graves' hyperthyroidism and ophthalmopathy. Amplification targeted TCR beta CDR3 regions from RNA transcripts. A first-round RT-PCR of the TCR CDR3 used the HTBI primer set. A single record per CDR3 protein comes from TCRdb applying MiXCR to the multiplex PCR reads. The profile shows about 180,000 distinct CDR3 sequences, over 15% of them singletons. Sequencing was done on a sample of blood. These receptors were taken from a woman aged 50 to 65 with Graves' hyperthyroidism.

The rearrangement joins TRBV11-2 to TRBJ2-7; D could derive from TRBD1 or TRBD2 (5 bases each). Trimming pared 10 bases from V and 3 bases from J, leaving 19 bases between. CDR3 length: 14 residues. The V gene's germline CDR1 is SGHAT and CDR2 FQNNGV. CDR3 region: CATSDGDLLYEQYF. In DNA, the CDR3 is TGTGCCACCTCAGACGGGGACCTTCTCTACGAGCAGTACTTC.

V is TRBV11-2 and J is TRBJ2-7, with D hard to call. Trimming removed 6 bases at V and 2 bases at J, with 14 bases between. The germline V gene encodes CDR1 SGHAT and CDR2 FQNNGV. The CDR3 is 14 residues long. CDR3 coding DNA: TGTGCCAGCAGGACACCCCAACATCCCTACGAGCAGTACTTC. Its protein product is CASRTPQHPYEQYF.

This clonotype was detected ten times or more. The chain employs TRBV5-1 and TRBJ2-3, with 11 bases lining up with TRBD2. The CDR3 spans 14 residues. Trimming at V came to 4 bases and at J to 6 bases, leaving 4 bases not matched to a gene. Germline V gene lookup returns CDR1 SGHRS and CDR2 YFSETQ. CDR3 residues: CASSLSSGGDTQYF. The CDR3 DNA sequence: TGCGCCAGCAGCCTATCTAGCGGGGGGGATACGCAGTATTTT.

The table lists this clonotype with many counts. J is TRBJ1-2 and V is TRBV18; D gene ambiguous. The CDR3 has 14 amino acids. Germline V gene data show CDR1 as KGHSH and CDR2 as LQKENI. Between the trimmed V and J ends, which lost 4 bases and 0 bases, there was a span of 9 bases. The CDR3 DNA follows: TGTGCCAGCTCACTCTCACATACTAACTATGGCTACACCTTC. Protein: CASSLSHTNYGYTF.

This clonotype showed up many times. The rearrangement uses TRBV7-8 and TRBJ1-1, with 9 bases lining up with TRBD1. The length of the CDR3 is 14 residues. Unmatched junction bases numbered 5, after V lost 3 bases and J lost 6 bases. Germline CDR1 SGHVS, CDR2 FQNEAQ. This CDR3 reads CASSLDRGGAEAFF. In nucleotides, the CDR3 is TGTGCCAGCAGCTTGGACAGGGGAGGCGCTGAAGCTTTCTTT. The complete variable domain, with remaining parts taken from reference TRBV7-8 and TRBJ1-1, reads GAGVSQSPRYKVAKRGQDVALRCDPISGHVSLFWYQQALGQGPEFLTYFQNEAQLDKSGLPSDRFFAERPEGSVSTLKIQRTQQEDSAVYLCASSLDRGGAEAFFGQGTRLTVV.

Comment on this clonotype: The junction and the germline gene differ at one end; a read error may be behind it. The chain has TRBV6-5 and TRBJ1-5; D perhaps matches TRBD1 (6 bases). Per germline, CDR1 MNHEY and CDR2 SVGAGI. The CDR3 is 12 residues long. In DNA, the CDR3 is TGTGCCAGCAGTTCCGGACAGCAGCTCCAGCATTTT. It encodes CASSSGQQLQHF.

Many counts were recorded for this clonotype. This rearrangement joins TRBV6-2 or TRBV6-3 to TRBJ2-5, with 15 bases matching TRBD2. Germline CDR1 and CDR2: MNHEY and SVGEGT. After removal of 6 bases from V and 6 bases from J, the junction contained 8 bases not matched to a gene. CDR3 length: 16 amino acids. The CDR3 DNA sequence: TGTGCCAGCAGGGACACCGGGACTAGCGGGGGGAAGACCCAGTACTTC. Its translation: CASRDTGTSGGKTQYF.

This chain connects TRBV19 to TRBJ1-1, with D perhaps matching TRBD1 (5 bases). Deletions cut 6 bases from V and 3 bases from J, with 17 bases between. CDR1 and CDR2 (germline): LNHDA, SQIVND (reference sequence). The length of the CDR3 is 15 residues. The CDR3 region is CASRLSWGSDTEAFF. Written as DNA, the CDR3 is TGTGCCAGTAGGCTCTCGTGGGGCTCGGACACTGAAGCTTTCTTT.

This clonotype was counted a single time. The rearrangement joins TRBV27 to TRBJ2-3; the match to TRBD1 covers 8 bases. Looked up from germline, CDR1 is MNHEY and CDR2 is SMNVEV (reference sequence). V shed 6 bases and J 6 bases; nucleotides not matched to a gene: 17. The CDR3 has 17 residues. The CDR3 loop reads CASRSRSDRVATDTQYF. The CDR3 DNA follows: TGTGCCAGCAGGAGCCGATCGGACAGGGTTGCAACTGATACGCAGTATTTT.

Many counts were recorded for this clonotype. The genes are TRBV28 and TRBJ2-5; possibly TRBD2 for D (6 bases). V shed 5 bases and J shed 2 bases, with 15 bases lying between them. Germline values: CDR1 MDHEN, CDR2 SYDVKM. The CDR3 covers 15 residues. CDR3 loop: CASSLGTAGQETQYF. The DNA for the CDR3 is TGTGCCAGCAGTCTCGGGACTGCAGGACAAGAGACCCAGTACTTC. Based on the CDR3 plus reference TRBV28 and TRBJ2-5, the full variable domain is DVKVTQSSRYLVKRTGEKVFLECVQDMDHENMFWYRQDPGLGLRLIYFSYDVKMKEKGDIPEGYSVSREKKERFSLILESASTNQTSMYLCASSLGTAGQETQYFGPGTRLLVL.